This T cell receptor beta chain was identified during a study of a mutant IDH1 vaccine in newly diagnosed glioma. Time point denoted: week 47, end of study. The content of each vaccine dose was 300 ug of mutant IDH1 20-mer peptide, and topical imiquimod accompanied it. Between the trimmed V and J ends, which lost 7 bases and 2 bases, there was a span of 11 bases. Germline V gene lookup returns CDR1 SNHLY and CDR2 FYNNEI. This CDR3 comprises 13 residues. Method: immunoSEQ multiplex PCR; TCRdb's copy keeps in-frame clones and lacks some. In the table there are 30,000 to 40,000 clones, 80% to 95% of which are singletons. This clone was observed a single time. The target antigen is unknown.

Sequenced here: PBMCs, sampled from a glioma patient whose treatment included an IDH1 peptide vaccine. The sequence came from a woman in her thirties or forties with glioma. J is TRBJ1-1 and V is TRBV2, with D possibly TRBD1 on 5 matching bases. The CDR3 reads CASTRQLNTEAFF. DNA for the CDR3: TGTGCCAGCACGAGACAGCTTAACACTGAAGCTTTCTTT.